The present TCR beta chain was sequenced within a study of response to subunit inactivated influenza vaccine. Germline V gene sequence: CDR1 MNHEY, CDR2 SVGAGI. V was clipped by 5 bases and J by 7 bases; unmatched bases: 8. The CDR3 totals 15 residues. Using its own MiXCR run on the RT-PCR reads, TCRdb lists one record per CDR3 protein. The sample has more than 400,000 distinct CDR3 sequences, approximately 11% seen once. Ten or more counts support this clonotype. Its target is unknown. General study results and limits: Each seasonal influenza vaccination recruits few new T cells, the authors suggested.

The material sequenced was PBMCs from blood, taken roughly 47 days after vaccination. This chain uses TRBV6-5 with TRBJ2-2; 9 bases match TRBD1. The source is a man aged 50 or older who received an inactivated influenza vaccine. CDR3 residues: CASSHFPGQGGELFF. Written as DNA, the CDR3 is TGTGCCAGCAGTCACTTCCCGGGACAGGGCGGGGAGCTGTTTTTT.